These 16 T cell receptor beta chains originate from one sample sequenced in a study of CD8 T cells in ankylosing spondylitis. TCRdb ran MiXCR on the 5' RACE reads and lists one entry per CDR3 protein. The data show about 360,000 distinct CDR3 sequences, approximately 22% seen once. The source material was blood, either unsorted or a sorted T cell fraction (not recorded which). These TCRs come from a male donor with ankylosing spondylitis or in good health (not recorded which).

The rearrangement uses TRBV11-2 and TRBJ2-7, with TRBD2 matching over 8 bases. Germline V gene lookup returns CDR1 SGHAT and CDR2 FQNNGV. V gave up 5 bases and J gave up 4 bases; unmatched junction bases: 19. The CDR3 loop spans 18 amino acids. CDR3 sequence: CASSPKTVDGGAGYEQYF. CDR3 DNA sequence: TGTGCCAGCAGCCCGAAAACGGTCGACGGGGGGGCTGGTTACGAGCAGTACTTC.

This clonotype showed up many times. The chain is built from TRBV12-3 or TRBV12-4 and TRBJ2-5; tentatively, D is TRBD2 (5 bases). CDR3 length: 12 amino acids. Trimming removed 8 bases from V and 3 bases from J, with 10 bases in between. CDR3 residues: CASSSGEETQYF. The CDR3 DNA is TGTGCCAGCTCAAGCGGAGAAGAGACCCAGTACTTC.

This clonotype has a count of ten or more. The chain has TRBV20-1 and TRBJ2-7; 9 bases match TRBD2. The trim removed 2 bases at V and 5 bases at J, leaving 7 bases unmatched. The CDR3 consists of 14 residues. Germline V CDR1 and CDR2: DFQATT, SNEGSKA (reference sequence). The CDR3: CSARPRTSEDEQYF. Written as DNA, the CDR3 is TGCAGTGCTAGACCTCGGACTAGCGAGGACGAGCAGTACTTC.

This clonotype has more than one count but fewer than ten. The chain couples TRBV12-3 or TRBV12-4 to TRBJ1-1; D gene ambiguous. The CDR3 is 15 amino acids. V lost 2 bases, J lost 0 bases, and 10 bases lay in between. The CDR3 is CASSLYQDLNTEAFF. CDR3 in DNA: TGTGCCAGCAGTTTATATCAGGATCTGAACACTGAAGCTTTCTTT.

This clonotype appeared a few times. The rearrangement uses TRBV6-5 and TRBJ2-7; 7 bases agree with TRBD2. Trimming cost V 3 bases and J 0 bases; bases outside gene matches: 5. The CDR3 extends over 15 amino acids. Germline V gene data show CDR1 as MNHEY and CDR2 as SVGAGI. The CDR3 sequence: CASSYTPGGSYEQYF. In nucleotides, the CDR3 is TGTGCCAGCAGTTATACGCCGGGGGGCTCCTACGAGCAGTACTTC.

This clonotype turned up a few times. This chain links TRBV6-1 with TRBJ2-2; 7 positions agree with TRBD2. The CDR3 runs 15 residues. From germline, CDR1 is MNHNS and CDR2 SASEGT. After removal of 6 bases from V and 7 bases from J, the junction contained 11 bases not matched to a gene. In DNA, the CDR3 is TGTGCCAGCAGCCCCTGGGGGGGAGAGGGCGGGGAGCTGTTTTTT. Its translation is CASSPWGGEGGELFF.

This clonotype occurred a few times. Here the CDR3 reads CSARLLAGVIYEQYF. CDR3 nucleotide sequence: TGCAGTGCTAGACTGCTAGCGGGGGTAATCTACGAGCAGTACTTC. The V and J genes are TRBV20-1 and TRBJ2-7, with TRBD2 identical over 10 bases. Trimming cost V 2 bases and J 3 bases; bases outside gene matches: 7. Germline V gene lookup returns CDR1 DFQATT and CDR2 SNEGSKA (reference sequence). This CDR3 has 15 amino acids.

Notes on this clonotype: At one of its ends the junction is not consistent with the germline gene, which may arise from a read error. This chain joins TRBV12-3 or TRBV12-4 and TRBJ2-5, with 10 bases aligning to TRBD1. The CDR3 is made up of 18 amino acids. This CDR3 reads CACSLWTGGFGLKETQYF. As DNA, the CDR3 is TGTGCCTGCAGTTTATGGACAGGGGGTTTTGGGTTAAAAGAGACCCAGTACTTC.

This clonotype was counted once. This chain uses TRBV12-3 or TRBV12-4 with TRBJ2-5; D gene uncertain. This CDR3 has 13 amino acids. Trimming removed 7 bases at V and 5 bases at J, with 14 bases between. CDR3 nucleotides: TGTGCCAGCATCGCCTCGGTAGGGGAGACCCAGTACTTC. The encoded protein is CASIASVGETQYF.

The chain carries TRBV12-3 or TRBV12-4 and TRBJ1-4; tentatively, D is TRBD1 (5 bases). The CDR3 is 16 amino acids. V lost 3 bases to trimming and J lost 3 bases, with 14 bases between them. In DNA, the CDR3 is TGTGCCAGCAGTTTCTTCCTACGGGACCCTAATGAAAAACTGTTTTTT. Translation: CASSFFLRDPNEKLFF.

The V call is TRBV20-1, the J call TRBJ2-3, with D hard to call. Trimming shortened V by 0 bases and J by 0 bases, and 7 bases separated the two germline ends. Germline lookup yields CDR1 DFQATT and CDR2 SNEGSKA (reference sequence). The CDR3 runs 14 residues. The CDR3 nucleotides read TGCAGTGCTAGAGATCCCACTAGCACAGATACGCAGTATTTT. This gives the protein CSARDPTSTDTQYF.

The V and J genes are TRBV12-5 and TRBJ2-2; D is ambiguous. Between the trimmed V and J ends, which lost 4 bases and 5 bases, there was a span of 5 bases. The length of the CDR3 is 12 residues. Per germline, CDR1 LGHNT and CDR2 FRNRAP. The CDR3 bases are TGTGCTAGTGGTTCCGGGACCGGGGAGCTGTTTTTT. It specifies CASGSGTGELFF.

This clonotype was counted ten times or more. V is TRBV12-3 or TRBV12-4 and J is TRBJ2-7; TRBD2 agrees at 11 bases. This CDR3 is 14 amino acids long. V dropped 1 base and J dropped 5; count of bases not matched to a gene: 1. The CDR3 here is CASSLVTSGDEQYF. For the CDR3, the DNA is TGTGCCAGCAGTTTAGTGACTAGCGGGGACGAGCAGTACTTC.

The genes are TRBV7-9 and TRBJ2-1, with a weak D call TRBD1 (6 bases). Germline V gives CDR1 SEHNR, CDR2 FQNEAQ (reference sequence). The CDR3 has 15 residues. The V gene lost 8 bases and the J gene lost 6 bases, with 20 bases spanning the gap. The CDR3 coding sequence is TGTGCCAGCGAACTTCCAAACAGGGCGATCAATGAGCAGTTCTTC. Translating it yields CASELPNRAINEQFF. Drawing the rest from reference TRBV7-9 and TRBJ2-1, the complete variable domain is DTGVSQNPRHKITKRGQNVTFRCDPISEHNRLYWYRQTLGQGPEFLTYFQNEAQLEKSRLLSDRFSAERPKGSFSTLEIQRTEQGDSAMYLCASELPNRAINEQFFGPGTRLTVL.

V is TRBV6-5 and J is TRBJ1-2; 7 bases match TRBD1. With V trimmed by 2 bases and J by 6 bases, 9 bases remained unmatched. This CDR3 is 15 amino acids long. CDR1 and CDR2 (germline): MNHEY, SVGAGI. The CDR3 here is CASSYLTQGYDGYTF. DNA of the CDR3: TGTGCCAGCAGTTACCTTACACAGGGGTATGATGGCTACACCTTC.

The V and J genes are TRBV3-1 and TRBJ2-1, with 8 bases matching TRBD2. This CDR3 contains 20 residues. Germline trimming cut 4 bases from V and 2 bases from J; bases unmatched to any gene: 19. Germline CDR1 is LGHDT and CDR2 is YNNKEL (reference sequence). The CDR3 loop is CASSRDRSGGDYGAYNEQFF. The CDR3 region has the DNA TGTGCCAGCAGCCGAGACCGAAGCGGGGGCGATTACGGTGCCTACAATGAGCAGTTCTTC.